The 8 T cell receptor beta chains below were found in one sample sequenced in a study of blood T cell repertoires in COVID-19. TCRdb's copy holds only in-frame clones and misses some; the assay was immunoSEQ multiplex PCR. This table holds more than 95,000 clones, 85% to 90% found once. Sequencing was carried out using peripheral blood. These receptors all stem from a woman aged 55-69 years in a cohort sampled during active or convalescent COVID-19.

The rearrangement uses TRBV2 and TRBJ2-2; 8 nucleotides line up with TRBD2. The CDR3 totals 16 residues. Trimming took 4 bases from V and 7 from J; bases not matched to a gene: 11. The germline gives CDR1 SNHLY, CDR2 FYNNEI. CDR3 sequence reads: CASSGGPGGTSGELFF. The CDR3 DNA is TGTGCCAGCAGTGGGGGCCCGGGGGGGACAAGCGGGGAGCTGTTTTTT. The full variable domain, with the rest looked up from reference TRBV2 and TRBJ2-2, is EPEVTQTPSHQVTQMGQEVILRCVPISNHLYFYWYRQILGQKVEFLVSFYNNEISEKSEIFDDQFSVERPDGSNFTLKIRSTKLEDSAMYFCASSGGPGGTSGELFFGEGSRLTVL.

This chain's CDR3 is CASSAVGNTGELFF. The CDR3 DNA is TGCGCCAGCAGTGCGGTCGGGAACACCGGGGAGCTGTTTTTT. The V call is TRBV10-1, the J call TRBJ2-2; D is uncertain. Germline V gene sequence: CDR1 WNHNN, CDR2 SYGVQD (reference sequence). The CDR3 is 14 amino acids. Trimming took 4 bases from V and 1 from J, leaving 7 bases between them.

This clone was observed a handful of times. The genes are TRBV15 and TRBJ2-5; D ambiguous. The germline gives CDR1 LNHNV, CDR2 YYDKDF (reference sequence). The V end was cut by 3 bases, the J end by 4 bases, with 15 bases between. The CDR3 extends over 15 amino acids. The CDR3 DNA reads TGTGCCACCAGCAGCGGCGGCCTTTCGGGAGAGACCCAGTACTTC. Translating gives CATSSGGLSGETQYF.

This chain uses TRBV28 with TRBJ1-2; 8 bases match TRBD1. V lost 2 bases, J lost 7 bases, and 0 bases stayed unmatched. The length of the CDR3 is 12 residues. The germline V gene encodes CDR1 MDHEN and CDR2 SYDVKM. The CDR3 loop is CASSLGQGGYTF. The CDR3 nucleotides are TGTGCCAGCAGTTTAGGACAGGGTGGCTACACCTTC.

This chain connects TRBV23-1 to TRBJ1-4, with D perhaps matching TRBD1 (6 bases). TRBV23-1 is an open reading frame, and its role is uncertain. The CDR3 contains 19 residues. V was cut by 0 bases and J by 1 base, with 18 bases left in between. The CDR3 DNA sequence: TGCGCCAGCAGTCAATCGGGGACAAGAGACCTCCAAACTAATGAAAAACTGTTTTTT. Its translation: CASSQSGTRDLQTNEKLFF.

V usage is TRBV19 and J usage is TRBJ1-4; 7 positions agree with TRBD1. Trimming took 3 bases from V and 6 from J; bases not matched to a gene: 4. Germline V gene sequence: CDR1 LNHDA, CDR2 SQIVND (reference sequence). CDR3 size: 14 residues. CDR3 in amino acids: CASSIQGVDEKLFF. The CDR3 nucleotides read TGTGCCAGTAGTATTCAGGGGGTAGATGAAAAACTGTTTTTT.

This clone was seen just once. The genes are TRBV2 and TRBJ1-1, with D unresolved. CDR3 size: 12 residues. The V and J ends lost 4 bases and 0 bases respectively, with 3 bases between them. The germline V gene encodes CDR1 SNHLY and CDR2 FYNNEI. The CDR3 DNA reads as TGTGCCAGCAGTGCCATGAACACTGAAGCTTTCTTT. It encodes CASSAMNTEAFF.

The chain is built from TRBV5-1 and TRBJ2-3; D is possibly TRBD2 (6 bases). This CDR3 region has 17 residues. The germline gives CDR1 SGHRS, CDR2 YFSETQ. The V and J ends lost 5 bases and 3 bases respectively, with 22 bases between them. This CDR3 is CASSSVGVGRLTDTQYF. The DNA of the CDR3 is TGCGCCAGCAGTTCGGTTGGTGTGGGGAGGTTGACAGATACGCAGTATTTT.